This T cell receptor beta chain was obtained from a study of blood T cell repertoires in COVID-19. The wider study: Both acute and convalescent COVID-19 samples were obtained from the United States, Italy and Spain. PBMCs, B-cell-depleted T cells, or T cells provided the cDNA or gDNA that made up the material.

V was cut by 5 bases and J by 0 bases, with 11 bases left in between. There are 15 residues in the CDR3. Germline V gives CDR1 SSHAT, CDR2 FNYEAQ (reference sequence). Per the authors' pipeline: Amplification with reference gene primers provided the estimates of nucleated cell counts. Measured with immunoSEQ multiplex PCR; TCRdb has only the in-frame clones, and not every one. V, J and clone size reflect that table, while D and trimming were determined from the DNA. The table includes approximately 180,000 clones, over 75% detected once. The chain carries TRBV7-7 and TRBJ2-1; a weak D match, TRBD2 (6 bases). The sequencing sample was made of peripheral blood. The TCR sequence derives from a human donor with active or convalescent COVID-19. The donor label of this sample is uncertain. CDR3 sequence reads: CASSPRGSSYNEQFF. DNA for the CDR3: TGTGCCAGCAGCCCCCGGGGGTCCTCCTACAATGAGCAGTTCTTC.